The rows below give T cell receptor beta chains drawn from one sample of a study of a mutant IDH1 vaccine in newly diagnosed glioma. TCRdb keeps only in-frame clones here, not all; method: immunoSEQ multiplex PCR. The sample lists 45,000 to 55,000 clones; around 78% were seen once. Their antigen targets remain unknown. This sample comprised PBMCs, obtained from a glioma patient whose treatment included an IDH1 peptide vaccine. The receptors come from a man in his forties with glioma. The CDR3 runs from the conserved cysteine through the conserved F or W. The D gene is left open where the match is weak. Clone size is not always given. Where it is, it says once, few, many or a class for expanded clones.

clone_size,j_call,d_call,v_call,cdr3_aa,cdr3_nt
few,TRBJ1-5,NA,TRBV19,CASSRGGRISNQPQHF,TGTGCCAGTAGTAGGGGGGGGCGGATAAGCAATCAGCCCCAGCATTTT
NA,TRBJ1-2,NA,TRBV28,CASTVWGALRGYTF,TGTGCCAGCACCGTTTGGGGGGCGCTTCGTGGCTACACCTTC
NA,TRBJ1-6,NA,TRBV4-1,CASSKRPGANSPLHF,TGCGCCAGCAGCAAGAGGCCCGGGGCCAATTCACCCCTCCACTTT
NA,TRBJ2-6,NA,TRBV7-9,CASSHGQTISGANVLTF,TGTGCCAGCAGCCATGGACAGACTATCTCTGGGGCCAACGTCCTGACTTTC
NA,TRBJ2-2,NA,TRBV18,CASSQDMAGTGELFF,TGTGCCAGCTCGCAGGACATGGCTGGAACCGGGGAGCTGTTTTTT
NA,TRBJ2-1,NA,TRBV2,CASTSYNEQFF,TGTGCCAGCACTTCTTACAATGAGCAGTTCTTC
NA,TRBJ2-7,NA,TRBV5-4,CASSPNSYEQYF,TGTGCCAGCAGCCCCAACTCCTACGAGCAGTACTTC
NA,TRBJ1-2,NA,TRBV7-8,CASSLASGRTAGYTF,TGTGCCAGCAGCTTAGCCTCGGGACGGACCGCTGGCTACACCTTC
once,TRBJ1-6,NA,TRBV29-1,CSVAREPNSPLHF,TGCAGCGTTGCTAGGGAACCTAATTCACCCCTCCACTTT
NA,TRBJ1-2,NA,TRBV7-2,CASSNRGFGGYTF,TGTGCCAGCAGCAATCGGGGTTTTGGCGGCTACACCTTC
NA,TRBJ1-2,NA,TRBV18,CASSPRQNANYGYTF,TGTGCCAGCTCACCACGACAGAACGCCAACTATGGCTACACCTTC
NA,TRBJ2-2,TRBD1,TRBV4-3,CASSQPPGQANPNTGELFF,TGCGCCAGCAGCCAACCTCCGGGACAGGCGAACCCGAACACCGGGGAGCTGTTTTTT
NA,TRBJ2-1,TRBD2,TRBV19,CASSITAGVSNEQFF,TGTGCCAGTAGTATAACAGCGGGAGTGAGTAATGAGCAGTTCTTC
NA,TRBJ1-2,TRBD1,TRBV7-9,CASSFRDRATGYTF,TGTGCCAGCAGCTTCCGGGACAGAGCCACTGGCTACACCTTC
NA,TRBJ1-2,TRBD1,TRBV18,CASSSEAGGGVSTF,TGTGCCAGCTCATCGGAGGCAGGGGGCGGAGTGAGCACCTTC
NA,TRBJ1-1,NA,TRBV19,CASKNQITEAFF,TGTGCCAGTAAAAACCAGATCACTGAAGCTTTCTTT
once,TRBJ2-1,NA,TRBV7-2,CASSLGEEVPFF,TGTGCCAGCAGCTTAGGGGAGGAGGTTCCGTTCTTC
few,TRBJ1-2,NA,TRBV18,CASSPPGLYGYTF,TGTGCCAGCTCACCACCAGGGCTCTATGGCTACACCTTC
NA,TRBJ2-1,TRBD2,TRBV7-7,CASSQRAGGGKQFF,TGTGCCAGCAGCCAAAGAGCGGGAGGAGGAAAACAGTTCTTC
NA,TRBJ2-4,NA,TRBV20-1,CSANREGIQYF,TGCAGTGCCAACAGGGAGGGCATTCAGTACTTC
NA,TRBJ2-1,TRBD1,TRBV11-2,CASSSGTGVRGEQFF,TGTGCCAGCAGCTCCGGGACAGGGGTGAGAGGTGAGCAGTTCTTC
NA,TRBJ2-1,TRBD2,TRBV5-1,CASSLGLVSLNEQFF,TGCGCCAGCAGCCTAGGACTAGTAAGTCTCAATGAGCAGTTCTTC
NA,TRBJ2-5,NA,TRBV28,CASSPGTHLRETQYF,TGTGCCAGCAGTCCCGGGACTCACCTCAGAGAGACCCAGTACTTC
few,TRBJ1-5,TRBD1,TRBV27,CASSLYGTGESNQPQHF,TGTGCCAGCAGTTTATACGGGACAGGGGAAAGCAATCAGCCCCAGCATTTT
NA,TRBJ2-5,NA,TRBV5-8,CASSLVAETQYF,TGTGCCAGCAGCTTGGTGGCAGAGACCCAGTACTTC
NA,TRBJ1-6,TRBD1,TRBV14,CASSLRGRLSPLHF,TGTGCCAGCAGCTTGAGGGGGCGGTTATCACCCCTCCACTTT
NA,TRBJ2-1,NA,TRBV7-9,CASSSDTGGYNEQFF,TGTGCCAGCAGCTCGGACACCGGAGGGTACAATGAGCAGTTCTTC
NA,TRBJ1-1,TRBD1,TRBV6-5,CASSPQIQGATEAFF,TGTGCCAGCAGCCCTCAAATCCAGGGGGCAACTGAAGCTTTCTTT
NA,TRBJ1-1,NA,TRBV14,CASSQERYTEAFF,TGTGCCAGCAGCCAAGAAAGGTACACTGAAGCTTTCTTT
NA,TRBJ2-2,TRBD2,TRBV25-1,CASGGLAGELFF,TGTGCCAGCGGGGGACTAGCCGGGGAGCTGTTTTTT
NA,TRBJ1-2,NA,TRBV6-1,CASGYFEGVYGYTF,TGTGCCAGCGGCTATTTTGAAGGGGTCTATGGCTACACCTTC
NA,TRBJ2-1,NA,TRBV21-1,CASSTSSYLAGGPGEQFF,TGTGCCAGCAGCACCTCAAGCTACCTAGCGGGAGGGCCCGGTGAGCAGTTCTTC
NA,TRBJ2-7,TRBD1,TRBV7-9,CASSPRTGTLYKQYF,TGTGCCAGCAGCCCCCGGACAGGGACCCTCTACAAGCAGTACTTC
NA,TRBJ1-5,NA,TRBV27,CASSTYRSNQPQHF,TGTGCCAGCAGTACCTACAGGAGCAATCAGCCCCAGCATTTT
NA,TRBJ2-6,TRBD1,TRBV7-2,CASSSPGQGAFSGANVLTF,TGTGCCAGCAGCTCACCCGGACAGGGGGCATTCTCTGGGGCCAACGTCCTGACTTTC
NA,TRBJ2-1,NA,TRBV4-1,CASSQDRGVGGYNNEQFF,TGCGCCAGCAGCCAAGATCGGGGGGTCGGGGGCTATAACAATGAGCAGTTCTTC
NA,TRBJ1-2,TRBD1,TRBV5-4,CASSLTGQGAYGYTF,TGTGCCAGCAGCTTAACCGGACAGGGGGCGTATGGCTACACCTTC
NA,TRBJ2-7,NA,TRBV18,CASSLRETYEQYF,TGTGCCAGCTCGCTCAGGGAAACCTACGAGCAGTACTTC
NA,TRBJ2-7,TRBD2,TRBV6-1,CARRQTSDIYEQYF,TGTGCCAGGAGACAGACTAGCGATATCTACGAGCAGTACTTC
NA,TRBJ2-1,NA,TRBV4-3,CASSQGGSREWDEQFF,TGCGCCAGCAGCCAAGGAGGTAGCCGGGAATGGGATGAGCAGTTCTTC
NA,TRBJ2-7,TRBD1,TRBV2,CARRGTGIHEQYF,TGTGCCAGAAGAGGGACAGGGATCCACGAGCAGTACTTC
NA,TRBJ1-5,NA,TRBV18,CASSPVPEAPQHF,TGTGCCAGCTCACCAGTGCCCGAGGCGCCCCAGCATTTT
NA,TRBJ2-3,TRBD1,TRBV7-9,CASSLLEAQGANTQYF,TGTGCCAGCAGCCTCCTAGAGGCCCAGGGGGCAAATACGCAGTATTTT
NA,TRBJ1-1,TRBD1,TRBV6-1,CASSLDRGSTEAFF,TGTGCCAGCTCCCTAGACAGGGGTAGCACTGAAGCTTTCTTT
NA,TRBJ2-5,NA,TRBV6-5,CASSYSSAETQYF,TGTGCCAGCAGTTACTCATCAGCGGAGACCCAGTACTTC
few,TRBJ2-7,NA,TRBV7-2,CASSRQALEQYF,TGTGCCAGCAGCCGACAGGCTTTAGAGCAGTACTTC
NA,TRBJ2-5,NA,TRBV7-6,CASSDRETQYF,TGTGCCAGCAGTGACAGGGAGACCCAGTACTTC